This T cell receptor beta chain was identified in a study of blood T cell repertoires in COVID-19. On the study more broadly: The United States, Italy and Spain were the sources of the acute and convalescent COVID-19 samples. T cells, B-cell-depleted T cells, or PBMCs provided the cDNA or gDNA that served as material.

The study drew participants aged about 18 to 89 years from roughly 25 US areas. The assay was immunoSEQ multiplex PCR, and TCRdb's table has in-frame clones only and misses some. The sample holds approximately 480,000 clones, about nine tenths seen once. V lost 0 bases to trimming and J lost 0 bases, with 3 bases between them. The CDR3 covers 14 residues. Germline V gives CDR1 PRHDT, CDR2 FYEKMQ (reference sequence). This rearrangement joins TRBV13 to TRBJ1-5, with unresolved D. The receptor comes from a woman younger than 35 who had recovered from COVID-19. Sequencing was performed on PBMCs or T cells enriched from blood (not recorded which). CDR3 loop: CASSLGASNQPQHF. The CDR3 coding sequence is TGTGCCAGCAGCTTAGGGGCTAGCAATCAGCCCCAGCATTTT.